This T cell receptor beta chain was sequenced during a study of CD8+ T cells in alopecia areata. Study background: Those patients who were treated received oral tofacitinib, which was given at 5 to 10 mg twice daily for moderate-to-severe alopecia areata. Whole-study results and caveats: Normal scalp had lower clonality than lesional scalp, with alopecia totalis/universalis lesions showing this most strongly.

TCR sequencing used cDNA made by reverse transcription of extracted RNA. The data were produced by immunoSEQ multiplex PCR, yet TCRdb's version contains in-frame clones alone and is incomplete. The sample shows some 11,000 clones, 50% to 70% of them seen only once. Both peripheral blood and punch biopsies of lesional scalp skin were obtained from patients who had alopecia areata. Comment on this clone: As yet, its antigen is unknown.

CDR1 MNHNS and CDR2 SASEGT come from the germline V gene. The germline V and J ends were trimmed by 3 bases and 6 bases, with 18 bases remaining between them. This CDR3 spans 15 amino acids. The genes are TRBV6-1 and TRBJ2-7; the D gene is possibly TRBD2 (5 bases). The TCR was taken from a human donor with alopecia areata. Sequencing was carried out using skin. The CDR3 reads CASSDRNLERSEQYF. In DNA, the CDR3 is TGTGCCAGCAGTGATCGGAACCTCGAGCGGTCCGAGCAGTACTTC.